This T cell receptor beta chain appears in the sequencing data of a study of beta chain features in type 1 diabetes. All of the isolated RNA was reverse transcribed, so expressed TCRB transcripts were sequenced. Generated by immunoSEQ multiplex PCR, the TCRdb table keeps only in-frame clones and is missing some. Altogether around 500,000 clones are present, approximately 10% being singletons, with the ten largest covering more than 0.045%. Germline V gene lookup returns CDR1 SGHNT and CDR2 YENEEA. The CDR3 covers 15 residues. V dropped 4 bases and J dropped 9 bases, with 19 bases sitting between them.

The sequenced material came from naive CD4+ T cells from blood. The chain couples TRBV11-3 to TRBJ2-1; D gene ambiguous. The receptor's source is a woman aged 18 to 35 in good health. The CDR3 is CASSSRSRGRTEQFF. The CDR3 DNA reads TGTGCCAGCAGCTCCCGTTCCCGAGGTAGGACTGAGCAGTTCTTC.